This T cell receptor beta chain derives from a study of OX40 agonist ivuxolimab in advanced cancers. Study as a whole: Patients received ivuxolimab, an agonistic anti-OX40 (CD134) antibody. Study-wide points: Some of the lowest clonal expansion was seen in partial responders at 0.1-3.0 mg/kg. Both blood CD4+ and CD8+ T cells showed clonal growth by week 6 at 0.1 to 3.0 mg/kg.

Blood draws occurred at baseline, cycle 4 day 1, and cycle 7 day 1. Concerning this clone: Its specificity is not known.

The CDR3 spans 14 residues. Trimming at V came to 3 bases and at J to 4 bases, leaving 5 bases not matched to a gene. In germline, CDR1 is KGHSH, CDR2 LQKENI. Sequencing used immunoSEQ multiplex PCR; TCRdb keeps in-frame clones, though not all of them. The repertoire holds 75,000 to 90,000 clones, 85% to 95% seen once, with approximately 3% in the top ten. This receptor was identified in an adult with an advanced solid tumor such as melanoma, head and neck, liver or kidney cancer. The sample here was CD4+ or CD8+ T cells sorted from blood, taken in a trial of the OX40 agonist ivuxolimab. The V and J genes are TRBV18 and TRBJ2-7, with 8 positions matching TRBD2. CDR3 region: CASSPTAGGYEQYF. CDR3 nucleotide sequence: TGTGCCAGCTCACCGACGGCGGGAGGATACGAGCAGTACTTC.